A selection of T cell receptor beta chains follows, all from one sample in a study of a mutant IDH1 vaccine in newly diagnosed glioma. Produced via immunoSEQ multiplex PCR; TCRdb's table is partial and in-frame only. The top ten clones hold less than 9.5% of a sample with tens of thousands of clones, around 80% of them seen once. The material sequenced was PBMCs, taken from a glioma patient treated with radiotherapy, temozolomide or both. The receptors were gathered from a middle-aged man with glioma. Some clones in this sample may be carry-over from other donors' samples. Each CDR3 is given with its conserved first and last residue. The D gene is left open where the match is weak. A row's size may be missing; if present it is once, few, many or a size class.

TRBV10-3	TRBJ2-1	NA	TRBD2	CANGGAGNEQFF	TGTGCCAACGGGGGGGCCGGCAATGAGCAGTTCTTC
TRBV30	TRBJ2-3	NA	NA	CAWKPDGSTDTQYF	TGTGCCTGGAAACCCGACGGTAGCACAGATACGCAGTATTTT
TRBV4-2	TRBJ1-5	NA	NA	CASSQEQGPGPQHF	TGTGCCAGCAGCCAAGAACAGGGCCCAGGGCCCCAGCATTTT
TRBV5-8	TRBJ2-2	NA	NA	CASSLRGDIRFNTGELFF	TGTGCCAGCAGCTTGCGTGGGGACATTAGGTTCAACACCGGGGAGCTGTTTTTT
TRBV5-4	TRBJ1-2	NA	NA	CASRMNSGPIYGYTF	TGTGCCAGCAGAATGAACTCAGGGCCAATCTATGGCTACACCTTC
TRBV4-1	TRBJ1-2	NA	NA	CASSQAAGEFYGYTF	TGCGCCAGCAGCCAAGCGGCAGGGGAGTTCTATGGCTACACCTTC
TRBV21-1	TRBJ2-7	NA	NA	CASSKVSGQGYSYEQYF	TGTGCCAGCAGCAAAGTTTCAGGACAGGGTTACTCCTACGAGCAGTACTTC
TRBV14	TRBJ2-7	few	NA	CASSQGRYEQYF	TGTGCCAGCAGCCAAGGGCGGTACGAGCAGTACTTC
TRBV10-1	TRBJ1-1	NA	NA	CASSESRDGVGEAFF	TGCGCCAGCAGTGAGTCGAGGGACGGGGTAGGTGAAGCTTTCTTT
TRBV5-4	TRBJ1-1	NA	NA	CASSLAKDEPNTEAFF	TGTGCCAGCAGCTTGGCCAAGGATGAGCCGAACACTGAAGCTTTCTTT
TRBV2	TRBJ1-5	few	NA	CATLSMDQPQHF	TGTGCCACCCTCAGCATGGATCAGCCCCAGCATTTT
TRBV7-6	TRBJ1-6	NA	NA	CASSPLQGDSPLHF	TGTGCCAGCAGCCCCCTCCAGGGAGATTCACCCCTCCACTTT
TRBV5-5	TRBJ2-7	NA	NA	CASSLVGFLREQYF	TGTGCCAGCAGCTTGGTGGGGTTTCTACGCGAGCAGTACTTC
TRBV18	TRBJ1-1	once	TRBD1	CASSPETGGVAEAFF	TGTGCCAGCTCACCAGAGACAGGGGGGGTTGCTGAAGCTTTCTTT
TRBV4-1	TRBJ1-2	once	NA	CASSQAWDPVGSGYTF	TGCGCCAGCAGCCAAGCTTGGGACCCCGTCGGCTCTGGCTACACCTTC
TRBV7-2	TRBJ2-7	NA	TRBD2	CASSSETSGGGNEQYF	TGTGCCAGCAGCTCTGAGACTAGCGGGGGGGGTAACGAGCAGTACTTC